Listed here is a single T cell receptor (beta chain). The CDR3 loop spans 17 amino acids. CDR1 is SGDLS and CDR2 is YYNGEE in the germline V gene. The data originate from a study of cytomegalovirus exposure and HLA in healthy donors. The PCR had 60 Vbeta and 13 Jbeta primers. TCRdb's table, derived via immunoSEQ multiplex PCR, lists solely in-frame clones and lacks some. The top ten clones hold over 5% of a sample with tens of thousands of clones, about 84% of them seen once. This receptor was taken from a male donor in good health and CMV-seronegative. Source material: PBMCs. This chain uses TRBV9 with TRBJ2-5; 8 nucleotides line up with TRBD1. Matching the DNA end better, TRBJ2-7 makes the J call doubtful. The CDR3 nucleotides read TGTGCCAGCAGCGTAACCCCAGGACAGGGACACTCCTACGAGCAGTACTTC. It yields the protein CASSVTPGQGHSYEQYF.